This TCR beta chain was found in a study of T cell repertoires in cytomegalovirus infection (dated by TCRdb to between 2018 and 2021). About the study as a whole: Because public TCR beta signatures pointed to carriage of CMV infection together with the matching HLA type, the HLA type of each donor mattered for the analysis.

This clonotype was detected a few times. Its antigen is unknown. Base qualities were left out, and no much larger clone turns up one base away. Sequencing used an Illumina HiSeq 1500. Through fastp at Q25 and MiXCR, TCRdb rebuilt clones from the public reads, retaining in-frame beta chains. For every CDR3 protein sequence, its rows merge into one entry that carries the most common genes and DNA. Recorded for this sample are about 180,000 distinct CDR3 sequences; about 17% of them occurred a single time. The top ten clones comprise 20% to 25% of the sample. The CDR3, cysteine through phenylalanine, is 11 amino acids long. The CDR3 DNA has 33 bases and is translated from base 1. V is cut by 2 bases and J by 9 bases, and the space between the germline ends is 5 bases. Taken from the germline V gene, the CDR1 and CDR2 loops are SGHTA and FQGNSA. Results the study describes overall, beyond this receptor: The ex vivo response was dominated by HLA-C-restricted CMV-specific TCR beta clonotypes, and the single most frequent clonotype in two of eight donors was supplied by these HLA-C-restricted clonotypes. In both this cohort and an independent roughly 400-donor cohort, the cumulative frequency of public TCR beta family members distinguished carriers of CMV infection plus the relevant HLA type.

Recombination linked TRBV7-2 to TRBJ2-1; the D gene is unclear. The receptor comes from a human donor in good health (CMV status not recorded). Some clones in this sample may be carry-over from other donors' samples. Specimen: CD8+ T cells from PBMCs. The DNA sequence is TGTGCCAGCAGCTTAAGCTTTGAGCAGTTCTTC. Translated, it reads CASSLSFEQFF. Reference TRBV7-2 and TRBJ2-1 genes cover what lies past the CDR3, so the full variable domain is GAGVSQSPSNKVTEKGKDVELRCDPISGHTALYWYRQSLGQGLEFLIYFQGNSAPDKSGLPSDRFSAERTGGSVSTLTIQRTQQEDSAVYLCASSLSFEQFFGPGTRLTVL.